Listed here is a single T cell receptor beta chain. One entry per CDR3 protein, called by TCRdb with MiXCR from the PCR reads. The sample includes some 30,000 distinct CDR3 sequences, 40% to 60% of them seen just once. Per the germline V gene, CDR1 is SGHTA and CDR2 is FQGNSA. CDR3 length: 14 amino acids. The sample's time point: after preoperative PTX-NDP chemotherapy. This record comes from a study of esophageal squamous cell carcinoma under preoperative chemotherapy. Study-wide context: Both tumor-infiltrating lymphocytes and peripheral blood T cells had their TCR repertoires profiled.

The sequence derives from a human donor with esophageal squamous cell carcinoma. The donor label of this sample is uncertain. The chain recombines TRBV7-2 with TRBJ2-5, with 8 bases matching TRBD1. TRBJ2-7 explains the end of the DNA better; the J call may be wrong. This material was obtained from a patient given preoperative chemotherapy. CDR3 sequence reads: CASSLGTGTYEQYF. The CDR3 DNA reads as TGTGCCAGCAGCTTAGGGACAGGGACCTACGAGCAGTACTTC.